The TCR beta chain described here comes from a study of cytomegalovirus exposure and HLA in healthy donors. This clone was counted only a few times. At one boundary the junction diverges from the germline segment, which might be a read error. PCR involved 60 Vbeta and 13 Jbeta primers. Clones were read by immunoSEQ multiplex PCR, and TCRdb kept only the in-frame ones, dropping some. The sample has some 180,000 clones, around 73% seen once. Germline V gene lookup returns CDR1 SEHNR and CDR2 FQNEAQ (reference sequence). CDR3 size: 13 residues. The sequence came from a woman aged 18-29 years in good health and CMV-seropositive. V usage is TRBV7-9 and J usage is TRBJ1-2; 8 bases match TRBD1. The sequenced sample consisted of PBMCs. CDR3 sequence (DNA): TGTTCCAGCAGCTTCGGACAGGGAGAGGGCTACACCTTC. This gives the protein CSSSFGQGEGYTF.